This TCR beta chain comes out of a study of CD8+ T cells in alopecia areata. Study-level background: Patients in the treated group were given tofacitinib by mouth, 5 to 10 mg twice a day. Study-wide results and caveats: Throughout tofacitinib, many expanded lesional clones continued to persist in scalp and blood.

Treatment: oral pan-JAK inhibitor, 5-10 mg twice daily. Alopecia areata patients provided lesional scalp punch biopsies and peripheral blood. This clone appeared a few times. As yet, its antigen is unknown. RNA extraction and reverse transcription yielded cDNA as sequencing template. Sequenced by immunoSEQ multiplex PCR; TCRdb stores in-frame clones only, minus some. The sample consists of 100,000 to 120,000 clones, less than 60% of them appearing once. CDR1 SEHNR and CDR2 FQNEAQ come from the germline V gene (reference sequence). The CDR3 runs 15 residues. Trimming removed 7 bases from V and 0 bases from J, with 13 bases in between.

The sequence came from a human donor with alopecia areata. The sequenced sample was CD4+ T cells sorted from blood, obtained at week 24, from a patient treated with tofacitinib. This chain links TRBV7-9 with TRBJ2-1; D gene uncertain. Here the CDR3 DNA reads TGTGCCAGCACCGCAGGCGGCAGCTCCTACAATGAGCAGTTCTTC. It specifies CASTAGGSSYNEQFF.